A selection of T cell receptor beta chains follows, all from one sample in a study of blood T cell repertoires in COVID-19. Here immunoSEQ multiplex PCR was the method, and the copy in TCRdb shows in-frame clones only, minus some. The sample shows over 200,000 clones, more than 75% of them seen only once. Input material: peripheral blood. Receptors originate from a woman in her 40s who had recovered from COVID-19. CDR3s include the opening cysteine and the closing phenylalanine or tryptophan. A D gene is named only where the DNA matches it firmly. Rows may omit the clone size; those that give it use once, few, many or a size class.

TRBV4-3	TRBJ2-3	-	-	CASSQEVAASTDTQYF	TGCGCCAGCAGCCAAGAGGTAGCGGCTAGCACAGATACGCAGTATTTT
TRBV7-9	TRBJ1-4	-	-	CASSLVRGGGGKLFF	TGTGCCAGCAGCTTAGTTCGGGGGGGCGGCGGAAAACTGTTTTTT
TRBV10-3	TRBJ2-7	-	TRBD2	CATGGAWEQYF	TGTGCCACCGGGGGGGCCTGGGAGCAGTACTTC
TRBV27	TRBJ2-1	-	TRBD2	CASRGSGYNEQFF	TGTGCCAGCAGGGGTAGCGGGTACAATGAGCAGTTCTTC
TRBV11-2	TRBJ1-1	-	-	CASSFSPFGTEAFF	TGTGCCAGCAGCTTTTCGCCTTTCGGCACTGAAGCTTTCTTT
TRBV4-3	TRBJ1-1	-	-	CASSPGRVGTEAFF	TGCGCCAGCAGCCCCGGCAGGGTCGGCACTGAAGCTTTCTTT
TRBV5-1	TRBJ2-1	-	-	CASDWQFF	TGCGCCAGCGACTGGCAGTTCTTC
TRBV6-2/TRBV6-3	TRBJ2-3	-	TRBD2	CASSYGTSGTDTQYF	TGTGCCAGCAGTTACGGGACTAGCGGCACAGATACGCAGTATTTT
TRBV15	TRBJ2-3	-	-	CATSRDRAPVHTQYF	TGTGCCACCAGCAGAGATCGAGCCCCCGTCCATACGCAGTATTTT
TRBV24-1	TRBJ1-2	-	TRBD1	CATSERQGTDYGYTF	TGTGCCACCAGTGAGAGACAGGGGACGGACTATGGCTACACCTTC
TRBV19	TRBJ2-7	-	TRBD2	CASSPYSGWSYEQYF	TGTGCCAGTAGTCCCTATAGCGGGTGGTCCTACGAGCAGTACTTC
TRBV5-1	TRBJ2-1	-	TRBD2	CASSLALAGWGSYNEQFF	TGCGCCAGCAGCTTGGCACTAGCGGGATGGGGCTCCTACAATGAGCAGTTCTTC
TRBV28	TRBJ2-3	-	-	CASRRAPLAVTQYF	TGTGCCAGCAGGCGTGCCCCTTTAGCAGTGACGCAGTATTTT
TRBV5-5	TRBJ2-1	-	TRBD2	CASSLVPTSGSPPFYNEQFF	TGTGCCAGCAGCTTGGTCCCGACTAGCGGGAGCCCACCCTTCTACAATGAGCAGTTCTTC
TRBV4-1	TRBJ2-5	-	TRBD2	CASSQGPGGAGEETQYF	TGCGCCAGCAGCCAAGGCCCTGGGGGAGCGGGAGAGGAGACCCAGTACTTC
TRBV7-2	TRBJ2-5	-	-	CASSLEQGPLGPQYF	TGTGCCAGCAGCTTGGAACAGGGCCCCCTTGGGCCCCAGTACTTC
TRBV19	TRBJ2-4	-	TRBD1	CASSIGLTGGRSKNIQYF	TGTGCCAGTAGTATTGGGCTTACAGGGGGACGGTCCAAAAACATTCAGTACTTC
TRBV6-2/TRBV6-3	TRBJ1-3	-	TRBD1	CASSYRLRDRGNTIYF	TGTGCCAGCAGTTACCGGCTCCGGGACAGGGGAAACACCATATATTTT
TRBV19	TRBJ2-3	-	TRBD2	CASSMTSGRTDTQYF	TGTGCCAGTAGTATGACTAGCGGCCGCACAGATACGCAGTATTTT
TRBV30	TRBJ1-6	-	-	CAWSVTSGSPLHF	TGTGCCTGGAGTGTGACCTCGGGGTCACCCCTCCACTTT
TRBV3-1/TRBV3-2	TRBJ1-3	once	-	CASSQVPLPSGFASGNTIYF	TGTGCCAGCAGCCAAGTTCCTTTGCCCTCAGGTTTTGCTTCTGGAAACACCATATATTTT
TRBV9	TRBJ1-4	many	-	CASSPRGSATNEKLFF	TGTGCCAGCAGCCCCCGGGGGTCTGCAACTAATGAAAAACTGTTTTTT
TRBV4-2	TRBJ2-1	-	-	CASSQGRDNEQFF	TGTGCCAGCAGCCAGGGGCGAGACAATGAGCAGTTCTTC
TRBV30	TRBJ1-2	-	-	CAWGSPVGYTF	TGTGCCTGGGGCTCCCCCGTGGGCTACACCTTC
TRBV19	TRBJ1-5	-	-	CASSYPPGPQHF	TGTGCCAGTAGCTACCCTCCAGGGCCCCAGCATTTT
TRBV6-2/TRBV6-3	TRBJ1-5	-	TRBD1	CASSYPPRTGGAGQPQHF	TGTGCCAGCAGTTACCCCCCCCGAACAGGGGGCGCGGGTCAGCCCCAGCATTTT
TRBV30	TRBJ2-5	-	-	CAWRVLGRETQYF	TGTGCCTGGAGGGTCCTTGGGAGGGAGACCCAGTACTTC
TRBV18	TRBJ1-5	-	-	CASSPQQGEGSNQPQHF	TGTGCCAGCTCACCCCAACAGGGAGAGGGTAGCAATCAGCCCCAGCATTTT
TRBV6-5	TRBJ2-7	-	TRBD1	CAIDIPTGAYEQYF	TGTGCCATCGACATCCCCACAGGGGCCTACGAGCAGTACTTC
TRBV11-3	TRBJ2-1	once	TRBD2	CASSQGGLARDEQFF	TGTGCCAGCAGCCAGGGGGGACTAGCTCGCGATGAGCAGTTCTTC
TRBV29-1	TRBJ2-5	-	-	CSVGLPGYF	TGCAGCGTTGGGCTGCCTGGTTACTTC
TRBV30	TRBJ2-1	-	-	CAWGKSRVPHTRDEQFF	TGTGCCTGGGGGAAAAGCAGGGTCCCCCACACCCGGGATGAGCAGTTCTTC
TRBV19	TRBJ2-7	-	TRBD1	CASSRGQGRYEQYF	TGTGCCAGTAGTCGAGGACAGGGGCGATACGAGCAGTACTTC
TRBV19	TRBJ1-1	-	-	CASSMSVLNTEAFF	TGTGCCAGTAGTATGTCCGTTCTTAACACTGAAGCTTTCTTT
TRBV5-6	TRBJ2-2	-	TRBD2	CASAWRTSGGELFF	TGTGCCAGCGCTTGGAGGACTAGCGGCGGGGAGCTGTTTTTT
TRBV7-2	TRBJ2-2	-	TRBD2	CASSFLGGSAGELFF	TGTGCCAGCAGCTTTTTGGGAGGGAGTGCCGGGGAGCTGTTTTTT
TRBV15	TRBJ2-7	-	TRBD1	CATSRRQGRTIYEQYF	TGTGCCACCAGCAGACGACAGGGAAGAACTATCTACGAGCAGTACTTC
TRBV27	TRBJ2-1	few	-	CASSPTFASSYNEQFF	TGTGCCAGCAGTCCTACGTTCGCAAGCTCCTACAATGAGCAGTTCTTC
TRBV7-7	TRBJ2-7	-	-	CASSPRPVSSYEQYF	TGTGCTAGCAGCCCCCGCCCGGTTAGCTCCTACGAGCAGTACTTC
TRBV7-8	TRBJ1-5	-	-	CASSKRGGPQHF	TGTGCCAGCAGCAAACGTGGCGGGCCCCAGCATTTT
TRBV6-2/TRBV6-3	TRBJ2-2	-	-	CASSTSGIRGGELFF	TGTGCCAGCAGTACCAGCGGGATCAGGGGCGGGGAGCTGTTTTTT
TRBV7-9	TRBJ1-2	-	-	CASSKWEGPHYGYTF	TGTGCCAGCAGCAAATGGGAGGGGCCCCACTATGGCTACACCTTC
TRBV4-3	TRBJ2-2	-	-	CASSQLAGNTGELFF	TGCGCCAGCAGCCAATTGGCGGGGAACACCGGGGAGCTGTTTTTT
TRBV18	TRBJ1-1	-	TRBD1	CASSPTNRGRRSTEAFF	TGTGCCAGCTCACCGACCAACAGGGGGCGCAGAAGCACTGAAGCTTTCTTT
TRBV7-2	TRBJ1-2	-	-	CASSLRRAAPYGYTF	TGTGCCAGCAGCTTAAGGAGGGCAGCCCCCTATGGCTACACCTTC
TRBV7-8	TRBJ1-2	-	TRBD1	CASSLGTGNYGYTF	TGTGCCAGCAGCTTGGGGACAGGGAACTATGGCTACACCTTC
TRBV19	TRBJ1-1	-	TRBD1	CASSADQGANTEAFF	TGTGCCAGTAGTGCAGACCAGGGGGCGAACACTGAAGCTTTCTTT
TRBV24-1	TRBJ1-1	-	-	CATSDFRTPEAFF	TGTGCCACCAGTGATTTCAGAACCCCTGAAGCTTTCTTT
TRBV5-8	TRBJ1-4	-	TRBD1	CASSPGQGVATNEKLFF	TGTGCCAGCAGCCCCGGACAGGGAGTTGCAACTAATGAAAAACTGTTTTTT
TRBV6-6	TRBJ1-2	once	-	CASSYSGEIYGYTF	TGTGCCAGCAGTTACTCAGGGGAAATCTATGGCTACACCTTC
TRBV7-2	TRBJ2-5	-	-	CASSLGGVPLRAQYF	TGTGCCAGCAGCTTAGGGGGAGTGCCATTGAGGGCCCAGTACTTC
TRBV15	TRBJ2-6	-	-	CATSRYSGANVLTF	TGTGCCACCAGCAGGTACTCTGGGGCCAACGTCCTGACTTTC
TRBV7-9	TRBJ2-5	-	TRBD2	CASRPLAASQETQYF	TGTGCCAGCAGGCCCCTAGCGGCATCGCAAGAGACCCAGTACTTC
TRBV3-1/TRBV3-2	TRBJ1-6	-	-	CASSHRAQPNSPLHF	TGTGCCAGCAGCCACAGGGCTCAGCCCAATTCACCCCTCCACTTT
TRBV7-9	TRBJ1-2	few	TRBD1	CASSSDRGGYTF	TGTGCCAGCAGCTCTGACAGGGGTGGCTACACCTTC